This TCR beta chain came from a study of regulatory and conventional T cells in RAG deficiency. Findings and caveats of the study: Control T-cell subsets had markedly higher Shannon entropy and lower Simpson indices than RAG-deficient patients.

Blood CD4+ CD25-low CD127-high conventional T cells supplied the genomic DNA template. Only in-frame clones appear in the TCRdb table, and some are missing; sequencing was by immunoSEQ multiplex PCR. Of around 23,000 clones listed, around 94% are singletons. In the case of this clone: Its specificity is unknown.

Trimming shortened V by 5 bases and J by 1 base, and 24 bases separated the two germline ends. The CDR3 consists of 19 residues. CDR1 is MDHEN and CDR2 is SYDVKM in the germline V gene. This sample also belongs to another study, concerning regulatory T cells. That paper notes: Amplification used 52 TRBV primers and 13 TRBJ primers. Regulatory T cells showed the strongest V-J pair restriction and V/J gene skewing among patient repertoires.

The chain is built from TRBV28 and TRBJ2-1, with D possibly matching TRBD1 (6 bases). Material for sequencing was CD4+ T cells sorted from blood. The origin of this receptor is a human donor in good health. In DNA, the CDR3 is TGTGCCAGCAGTCCACTCTCGGGTGGGGGCGAGTATTCCTACAATGAGCAGTTCTTC. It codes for CASSPLSGGGEYSYNEQFF.